These 32 T cell receptor beta chains came from one sample sequenced in a study of T cells after somatic rescue of genetic block. Sequencing was performed with immunoSEQ multiplex PCR; in TCRdb, only in-frame clones are kept and a portion is missing. The repertoire has 88,000 or so clones, approximately 90% of them found once; the top ten carry roughly 1.7%. Source material: peripheral blood mononuclear cells (PBMCs). The receptors were gathered from a woman aged 18 to 35.

This clone was seen just once. The rearrangement uses TRBV2 and TRBJ2-7; a weak D match, TRBD2 (5 bases). Trimming cost V 9 bases and J 6 bases, with 15 bases left between them. Germline CDR1 SNHLY, CDR2 FYNNEI. The CDR3 is 12 residues long. The CDR3 nucleotides are TGTGCCAGTCTCGACGGGGTCGCCGAGCAGTACTTC. Amino acid sequence: CASLDGVAEQYF.

The CDR3 is CASRIGLAGIYNEQFF. The CDR3 nucleotides are TGTGCCAGCAGGATTGGACTAGCGGGTATCTACAATGAGCAGTTCTTC. The chain combines TRBV11-2 with TRBJ2-1; 11 positions agree with TRBD2. Per germline, CDR1 SGHAT and CDR2 FQNNGV. V lost 6 bases, J lost 3 bases, and 7 bases stayed unmatched. CDR3 length: 16 amino acids.

V is TRBV9 and J is TRBJ2-7; D is undetermined. Germline assignment: CDR1 SGDLS and CDR2 YYNGEE. Trimming left V 4 bases short and J 3 bases short, with 14 bases between. This CDR3 has 14 amino acids. Here the CDR3 reads CASSTADGHYEQYF. The CDR3, as DNA: TGTGCCAGCAGCACCGCAGACGGCCACTACGAGCAGTACTTC.

The V gene is TRBV7-3, the J gene TRBJ2-2, with D perhaps matching TRBD1 (5 bases). The CDR3 covers 15 residues. Looked up from germline, CDR1 is SGHTA and CDR2 is FQGTGA. Trimming took off 4 bases at V and 4 bases at J, with 13 bases between the two ends. This chain's CDR3 is CASSSSGLGTGELFF. The CDR3 DNA reads as TGTGCCAGCAGCTCCTCAGGGCTGGGCACCGGGGAGCTGTTTTTT. The whole variable domain, remainder taken from reference TRBV7-3 and TRBJ2-2, is GAGVSQTPSNKVTEKGKYVELRCDPISGHTALYWYRQSLGQGPEFLIYFQGTGAADDSGLPNDRFFAVRPEGSVSTLKIQRTERGDSAVYLCASSSSGLGTGELFFGEGSRLTVL.

The rearrangement joins TRBV4-1 to TRBJ2-3; 12 positions match TRBD2. The CDR3 sequence is 18 residues long. The germline V gene encodes CDR1 MGHRA and CDR2 YSYEKL. The V segment lost 0 bases and the J segment 5 bases; nucleotides outside the gene matches: 9. CDR3 loop: CASSQDRASGRAEDTQYF. The CDR3 DNA sequence: TGCGCCAGCAGCCAAGATAGGGCTAGCGGGAGGGCCGAAGATACGCAGTATTTT.

V gene TRBV5-6 combines with J gene TRBJ2-7; D remains unclear. Germline CDR1 reads SGHDT; CDR2 reads YYEEEE. V shed 8 bases and J shed 0 bases, with 12 bases lying between them. CDR3 size: 13 residues. CDR3 sequence: CASINRNSYEQYF. The DNA for the CDR3 is TGTGCCAGTATAAACCGGAACTCCTACGAGCAGTACTTC.

This rearrangement joins TRBV27 to TRBJ2-7, with a tentative D call TRBD1 (6 bases). Germline V gene sequence: CDR1 MNHEY, CDR2 SMNVEV (reference sequence). This CDR3 contains 12 residues. V was shortened by 1 base and J by 7 bases, with 8 bases between the two germline ends. The CDR3: CASSLWGREQYF. CDR3 sequence (DNA): TGTGCCAGCAGTTTATGGGGGCGTGAGCAGTACTTC.

The V call is TRBV7-2, the J call TRBJ2-6; the match to TRBD2 covers 9 bases. The CDR3 length is 17 residues. The junction had 4 bases not matched to a gene; V was cut back by 3 bases and J by 1 base. Germline loops: CDR1 SGHTA, CDR2 FQGNSA. This chain's CDR3 is CASSFSGSSSGANVLTF. The CDR3 region has the DNA TGTGCCAGCAGCTTTAGCGGGAGTTCTTCTGGGGCCAACGTCCTGACTTTC.

The chain is built from TRBV12-2 and TRBJ1-4. TRBV12-2 is termed a pseudogene. The CDR3 spans 15 residues. CDR3 nucleotide sequence: TGTGCAAGTCGCTTAGCGGGCTACTATAATGAAAAACTGTTTTTT. The encoded protein is CASRLAGYYNEKLFF.

DNA for the CDR3: TGTGCCAGCAGCAAGGACAGGGCGGGCTGGGGGACCCAGTACTTC. Its translation is CASSKDRAGWGTQYF. This chain links TRBV6-1 with TRBJ2-5; 8 positions match TRBD1. Germline loops: CDR1 MNHNS, CDR2 SASEGT. Trimming took 6 bases from V and 7 from J; bases not matched to a gene: 13. This CDR3 comprises 15 residues.

The chain couples TRBV2 to TRBJ2-6; D might be TRBD1 or TRBD2, each matching 5 bases. Germline CDR1 reads SNHLY; CDR2 reads FYNNEI. The CDR3 has 15 amino acids. V was clipped by 7 bases and J by 0 bases, with 10 bases between them. The CDR3 loop is CASTGTDSGANVLTF. The CDR3 DNA is TGTGCCAGCACTGGGACCGACTCTGGGGCCAACGTCCTGACTTTC.

The rearrangement links TRBV5-5 to TRBJ1-5, with 10 bases identical to TRBD1. V was pared by 4 bases and J by 2 bases, with 3 bases of the junction left unmatched. Germline assignment: CDR1 SGHKS and CDR2 YYEKEE (reference sequence). This CDR3 comprises 15 residues. CDR3 bases: TGTGCCAGCAGCCCGGGGACAGGGGGCAATCAGCCCCAGCATTTT. This gives the protein CASSPGTGGNQPQHF.

The chain combines TRBV5-1 with TRBJ2-5, with TRBD2 matching over 12 bases. With V trimmed by 3 bases and J by 1 base, 16 bases remained unmatched. The CDR3 loop spans 20 amino acids. Germline CDR1 and CDR2: SGHRS and YFSETQ. The CDR3 loop reads CASSSGMTSGSRGFQETQYF. CDR3 nucleotides: TGCGCCAGCAGCTCTGGTATGACTAGCGGGAGTAGGGGGTTCCAAGAGACCCAGTACTTC.

The chain carries TRBV28 and TRBJ1-2; D may be TRBD1 (6 bases). Trimming took 6 bases from V and 0 from J, leaving 26 bases between them. This CDR3 is built from 19 residues. CDR1 is MDHEN and CDR2 is SYDVKM in the germline V gene. CDR3 loop: CASRSKGGGALHSNYGYTF. In DNA form, the CDR3 reads TGTGCCAGCAGATCAAAGGGGGGAGGGGCCCTACACTCTAACTATGGCTACACCTTC.

The rearrangement uses TRBV15 and TRBJ2-3, with D possibly matching TRBD2 (6 bases). Looked up from germline, CDR1 is LNHNV and CDR2 is YYDKDF (reference sequence). V was shortened by 1 base and J by 3 bases, with 11 bases between the two germline ends. This CDR3 is 15 amino acids long. In nucleotides, the CDR3 is TGTGCCACCAGCAGAGGGGTGGCGGGGACAGATACGCAGTATTTT. Amino acid sequence: CATSRGVAGTDTQYF.

This chain connects TRBV6-1 to TRBJ1-2; a weak D match, TRBD1 (5 bases). V lost 4 bases and J 4 bases, leaving 19 bases between the germline ends. The V gene's germline CDR1 is MNHNS and CDR2 SASEGT. This CDR3 is 16 amino acids long. The CDR3: CASSAAGAQRVYGYTF. CDR3 bases: TGTGCCAGCAGTGCGGCCGGGGCCCAACGGGTCTATGGCTACACCTTC.

V and J are TRBV7-2 and TRBJ2-1; 14 positions agree with TRBD2. This CDR3 region has 16 residues. Germline V gives CDR1 SGHTA, CDR2 FQGNSA. V gave up 5 bases and J gave up 12 bases; unmatched junction bases: 12. CDR3 bases: TGTGCCAGCAGCAGATTCGGGACTAGCGGGAGAGTCGGGCAGTTCTTC. This gives the protein CASSRFGTSGRVGQFF. The full variable domain, its missing parts supplied by reference TRBV7-2 and TRBJ2-1, is GAGVSQSPSNKVTEKGKDVELRCDPISGHTALYWYRQSLGQGLEFLIYFQGNSAPDKSGLPSDRFSAERTGGSVSTLTIQRTQQEDSAVYLCASSRFGTSGRVGQFFGPGTRLTVL.

J is TRBJ1-3 and V is TRBV5-6; maybe TRBD1 (5 bases). V lost 8 bases and J 2 bases, leaving 8 bases between the germline ends. The CDR3 spans 12 residues. The germline CDR1 and CDR2 sequences are SGHDT and YYEEEE. The DNA for the CDR3 is TGTGCCAGTCAGGGACCTGGAAACACCATATATTTT. Amino acids: CASQGPGNTIYF.

The chain recombines TRBV5-1 with TRBJ2-5, with TRBD1 identical over 9 bases. The better agreement between TRBJ2-7 and the DNA end casts doubt on the J call. This CDR3 contains 15 residues. Germline loops: CDR1 SGHRS, CDR2 YFSETQ. The CDR3 reads CASSLGSTGGHEQYF. CDR3 nucleotide sequence: TGCGCCAGCAGCTTGGGAAGTACAGGGGGCCACGAGCAGTACTTC.

This clone was found a few times. The chain has TRBV28 and TRBJ1-1, with D tentatively TRBD1 (6 bases). The V end lost 3 bases, the J end lost 1 base, and 9 bases lay between the germline ends. CDR3 size: 14 residues. Germline loops: CDR1 MDHEN, CDR2 SYDVKM. CDR3 in DNA: TGTGCCAGCAGTTTGGGGACAAAGAACACTGAAGCTTTCTTT. It specifies CASSLGTKNTEAFF. The full variable domain, its missing parts supplied by reference TRBV28 and TRBJ1-1, is DVKVTQSSRYLVKRTGEKVFLECVQDMDHENMFWYRQDPGLGLRLIYFSYDVKMKEKGDIPEGYSVSREKKERFSLILESASTNQTSMYLCASSLGTKNTEAFFGQGTRLTVV.

The chain carries TRBV6-1 and TRBJ1-2; 7 bases map to TRBD1. The germline V gene has CDR1 MNHNS and CDR2 SASEGT. The length of the CDR3 is 16 residues. J gave up 4 bases and V 2 bases, and 10 bases lay outside the gene matches. In nucleotides, the CDR3 is TGTGCCAGCAGTGAACCCCAGAAGGGGGCGATCTATGGCTACACCTTC. Its translation is CASSEPQKGAIYGYTF.

This sequence joins TRBV6-4 and TRBJ1-1; 9 bases line up with TRBD1. The CDR3 contains 14 residues. The V gene end was trimmed by 6 bases and the J gene end by 1 base; junction bases not matched to a gene: 3. Germline CDR1 reads MRHNA; CDR2 reads SNTAGT. The CDR3 loop reads CASRGQGANTEAFF. CDR3 in DNA: TGTGCCAGCAGGGGACAGGGAGCGAACACTGAAGCTTTCTTT.

The V gene is TRBV28, the J gene TRBJ1-2; D uncertain. Germline CDR1 MDHEN, CDR2 SYDVKM. V lost 2 bases and J 7 bases, leaving 14 bases between the germline ends. This CDR3 is built from 14 residues. CDR3 DNA sequence: TGTGCCAGCAGTTTACCCCAGGCGTACTCTGGCTACACCTTC. It encodes CASSLPQAYSGYTF.

The chain has TRBV11-2 and TRBJ2-5, with D possibly TRBD1 on 5 matching bases. Trimming removed 7 bases at V and 5 bases at J, with 14 bases between. Germline V gene data show CDR1 as SGHAT and CDR2 as FQNNGV. The CDR3 contains 13 residues. The CDR3 sequence is CASTHWGQETQYF. The CDR3 DNA sequence: TGTGCCAGCACCCACTGGGGCCAGGAGACCCAGTACTTC.

The CDR3 reads CASTGTPYEQYF. The CDR3 region has the DNA TGTGCCAGCACCGGGACCCCCTACGAGCAGTACTTC. This chain uses TRBV19 with TRBJ2-7; possibly TRBD1 or TRBD2 for D (5 bases each). Germline CDR1 reads LNHDA; CDR2 reads SQIVND (reference sequence). CDR3 size: 12 residues. Trimming stripped 9 bases from V and 2 bases from J, with 11 bases between.

CDR3 amino acids: CASSLVGQNTEAFF. The CDR3 nucleotides are TGTGCCAGCAGCTTGGTGGGACAGAACACTGAAGCTTTCTTT. The chain is built from TRBV5-6 and TRBJ1-1; D is perhaps TRBD1 (6 bases). This CDR3 comprises 14 residues. The V end lost 0 bases, the J end lost 1 base, and 7 bases lay between the germline ends. Germline-derived CDR1 and CDR2 are SGHDT and YYEEEE.

The chain is built from TRBV5-6 and TRBJ1-2; D possibly corresponds to TRBD1 (6 bases). Germline-derived CDR1 and CDR2 are SGHDT and YYEEEE. The CDR3 is 13 amino acids. V dropped 0 bases and J dropped 8 bases, with 11 bases sitting between them. The CDR3 DNA reads as TGTGCCAGCAGCTTGGTCAGGGGCGCCGGCTACACCTTC. Encoded protein: CASSLVRGAGYTF. Filled out from reference TRBV5-6 and TRBJ1-2, the complete variable domain reads DAGVTQSPTHLIKTRGQQVTLRCSPKSGHDTVSWYQQALGQGPQFIFQYYEEEERQRGNFPDRFSGHQFPNYSSELNVNALLLGDSALYLCASSLVRGAGYTFGSGTRLTVV.

V usage is TRBV6-1 and J usage is TRBJ2-7, with D perhaps TRBD1 (5 bases). Germline CDR1 reads MNHNS; CDR2 reads SASEGT. Trimming took 4 bases from V and 0 from J, leaving 13 bases between them. The CDR3 loop spans 15 amino acids. CDR3 DNA: TGTGCCAGCAGTGGCGACAGTATAATCTCCTACGAGCAGTACTTC. Translating gives CASSGDSIISYEQYF.

The chain couples TRBV5-1 to TRBJ2-2; D possibly matches TRBD1 or TRBD2 (6 bases each). The CDR3 contains 17 residues. The V gene lost 4 bases and the J gene lost 5 bases, with 21 bases spanning the gap. The germline gives CDR1 SGHRS, CDR2 YFSETQ. Here the CDR3 reads CASSPLPGGGRTGELFF. CDR3 DNA: TGCGCCAGCAGCCCCCTCCCAGGTGGGGGGCGGACCGGGGAGCTGTTTTTT.

The J gene is TRBJ2-1, the V gene TRBV5-4; 7 positions agree with TRBD2. The J segment lost 2 bases and the V segment lost 4 bases, leaving 21 bases of the junction unmatched. The CDR3 runs 20 residues. The germline V gene encodes CDR1 SGHNT and CDR2 YYREEE (reference sequence). CDR3 nucleotide sequence: TGTGCCAGCAGCCCGGATGGTGCGGGAGACTCCCCACTTGCCTACAATGAGCAGTTCTTC. Translating gives CASSPDGAGDSPLAYNEQFF.

This clone was detected only once. The chain is built from TRBV7-6 and TRBJ2-2, with 9 nucleotides matching TRBD1. V lost 0 bases and J lost 6; bases outside the gene matches: 5. Per germline, CDR1 SGHVS and CDR2 FNYEAQ. This CDR3 has 16 amino acids. The CDR3 DNA is TGTGCCAGCAGCTTAGCCGACAGGGGGTACGCCGGGGAGCTGTTTTTT. This gives the protein CASSLADRGYAGELFF.

J is TRBJ2-2 and V is TRBV9; D is uncertain. The CDR3 covers 15 residues. V lost 3 bases and J lost 7, with 16 bases in between. From germline, CDR1 is SGDLS and CDR2 YYNGEE. CDR3 sequence (DNA): TGTGCCAGCAGCGCCGCCGTCTCCCTTGGCGGGGAGCTGTTTTTT. It translates to CASSAAVSLGGELFF. Based on the CDR3 plus reference TRBV9 and TRBJ2-2, the full variable domain is DSGVTQTPKHLITATGQRVTLRCSPRSGDLSVYWYQQSLDQGLQFLIQYYNGEERAKGNILERFSAQQFPDLHSELNLSSLELGDSALYFCASSAAVSLGGELFFGEGSRLTVL.